This T cell receptor beta chain was obtained from a study of neurological immune-mediated disorders. The V gene's germline CDR1 is SQVTM and CDR2 ANQGSEA. This CDR3 has 14 residues. The V end lost 6 bases, the J end lost 4 bases, and 18 bases lay between the germline ends. This clonotype was observed at least ten times. One entry per CDR3 protein results from TCRdb running MiXCR on the 5' RACE reads. The sample lists about 62,000 distinct CDR3 sequences, around 4.7% occurring once. This sequence originates from a woman in her 50s with multiple sclerosis. Sequencing was performed on PBMCs. This rearrangement joins TRBV29-1 to TRBJ1-2; the D is unclear. CDR3 region: CSVAVAGASYGYTF. CDR3 nucleotide sequence: TGCAGCGTCGCAGTAGCGGGAGCTTCCTATGGCTACACCTTC.